This T cell receptor beta chain originates from a study of cytotoxic CD8 clonotypes in ibrutinib-treated CLL. Some clones are missing from TCRdb's copy, which holds only in-frame ones; the method was immunoSEQ multiplex PCR. This table has hundreds of thousands of clones, roughly 79% appearing once. Unmatched junction bases numbered 10, after V lost 5 bases and J lost 4 bases. The germline V gene encodes CDR1 SGHAT and CDR2 FQNNGV. This CDR3 is 17 amino acids long. The genes are TRBV11-2 and TRBJ2-3, with 12 positions matching TRBD2. This sequence originates from a human donor with chronic lymphocytic leukemia. Sequencing used PBMCs, obtained after 12 months of ibrutinib treatment. The CDR3 sequence: CASSPRLAGVFADTQYF. In nucleotides, the CDR3 is TGTGCCAGCAGCCCACGACTAGCGGGAGTGTTCGCAGATACGCAGTATTTT.